One and the same sample provided the 5 T cell receptor beta chains below, sequenced in a study of breast tumors, draining lymph nodes, adjacent tissues. Samples came from axillary lymph nodes draining the breast cancer. TCRdb passed the multiplex PCR reads through MiXCR, listing each CDR3 protein once. The sample consists of fewer than 300,000 distinct CDR3 sequences, approximately 29% of them appearing once. The sequenced sample was axillary lymph node tissue. These receptors all stem from a female donor with breast cancer. Some clones in this sample may be carry-over from other donors' samples.

This clonotype was seen repeatedly, ten times or more. The chain couples TRBV12-3 or TRBV12-4 to TRBJ2-1; 7 positions match TRBD1. CDR3 length: 15 amino acids. Losses at the gene ends were 6 bases for V and 3 bases for J; bases not matched to a gene: 8. This CDR3 is CASSPHRGFYNEQFF. The CDR3 DNA reads as TGTGCCAGCAGCCCTCACAGGGGATTCTACAATGAGCAGTTCTTC.

This clonotype was seen repeatedly, ten times or more. The chain employs TRBV14 and TRBJ2-5; D is unclear. With 5 bases removed from V and 1 base from J, the gap between germline ends came to 11 bases. The length of the CDR3 is 14 residues. Germline V gives CDR1 SGHDN, CDR2 FVKESK. The CDR3 region has the DNA TGTGCCAGCAGCATCCCCGCATTCCAAGAGACCCAGTACTTC. The encoded protein is CASSIPAFQETQYF.

This clonotype was seen repeatedly, ten times or more. The CDR3 DNA follows: TGCGCCAGCAGCTTCCCTACGGGACCAGCCACAGATACGCAGTATTTT. Its translation: CASSFPTGPATDTQYF. This chain uses TRBV5-1 with TRBJ2-3; D tentatively reads TRBD1 or TRBD2 (5 bases each). Germline V CDR1 and CDR2: SGHRS, YFSETQ. The CDR3 length is 16 residues. V was shortened by 2 bases and J by 2 bases, with 15 bases between the two germline ends.

This clonotype has ten or more counts. The V and J genes are TRBV7-6 and TRBJ2-2; D call uncertain. With 0 bases removed from V and 2 bases from J, the gap between germline ends came to 7 bases. The CDR3 loop spans 15 amino acids. Per germline, CDR1 SGHVS and CDR2 FNYEAQ. The CDR3 bases are TGTGCCAGCAGCTTAGCGGGAATAAACACCGGGGAGCTGTTTTTT. This encodes CASSLAGINTGELFF.

This clonotype was seen at least ten times. Given a much more abundant clone one base away, this may be a read error. The chain joins TRBV20-1 to TRBJ2-6; tentative D call: TRBD1 (5 bases). CDR1 and CDR2 from the germline V gene are DFQATT and SNEGSKA (reference sequence). The CDR3 has 14 residues. The CDR3 sequence: CSAIDSSGATVLTF. In DNA form, the CDR3 reads TGCAGTGCCATTGACAGTTCTGGGGCCACCGTCCTGACTTTC.